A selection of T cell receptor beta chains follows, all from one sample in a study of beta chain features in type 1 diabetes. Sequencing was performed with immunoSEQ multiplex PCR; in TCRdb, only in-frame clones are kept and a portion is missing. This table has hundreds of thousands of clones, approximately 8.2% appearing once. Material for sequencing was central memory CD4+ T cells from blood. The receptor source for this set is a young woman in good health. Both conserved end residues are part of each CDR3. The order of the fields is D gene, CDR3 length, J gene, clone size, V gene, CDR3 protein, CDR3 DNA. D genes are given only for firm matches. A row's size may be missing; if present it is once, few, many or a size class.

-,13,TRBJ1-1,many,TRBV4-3,CASSYGRNTEAFF,TGCGCCAGCAGCTACGGACGGAACACTGAAGCTTTCTTT
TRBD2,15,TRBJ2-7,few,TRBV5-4,CASSRGTSGNYEQYF,TGTGCCAGCAGCCGCGGGACTAGCGGGAACTACGAGCAGTACTTC
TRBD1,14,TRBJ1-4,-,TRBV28,CASSPGDRDGKLFF,TGTGCCAGCAGCCCAGGGGACAGGGACGGAAAACTGTTTTTT
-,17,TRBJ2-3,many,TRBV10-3,CAISESMGVRGTDTQYF,TGTGCCATCAGTGAGTCGATGGGGGTTCGAGGCACAGATACGCAGTATTTT
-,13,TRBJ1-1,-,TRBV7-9,CASSLGFDTEAFF,TGTGCCAGCAGCTTAGGTTTCGACACTGAAGCTTTCTTT
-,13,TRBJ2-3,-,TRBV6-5,CASSRRGTDTQYF,TGTGCCAGCAGTCGGCGGGGCACAGATACGCAGTATTTT
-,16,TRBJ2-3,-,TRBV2,CASPAPPASGTDTQYF,TGTGCCAGTCCAGCACCCCCTGCTAGCGGCACAGATACGCAGTATTTT
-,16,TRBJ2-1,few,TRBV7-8,CASTHLRGIYYNEQFF,TGTGCCAGCACCCACCTCCGGGGGATTTACTACAATGAGCAGTTCTTC
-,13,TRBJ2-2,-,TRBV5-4,CASSLDGTGELFF,TGTGCCAGCAGCTTAGATGGAACCGGGGAGCTGTTTTTT
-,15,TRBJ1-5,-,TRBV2,CASSEALGGNQPQHF,TGTGCCAGCAGTGAAGCGCTGGGGGGTAATCAGCCCCAGCATTTT
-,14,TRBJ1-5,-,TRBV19,CASSMLWRSQPQHF,TGTGCCAGTAGTATGCTGTGGAGAAGTCAGCCCCAGCATTTT
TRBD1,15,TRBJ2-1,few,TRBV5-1,CASSYAGTGWDEQFF,TGCGCCAGCAGCTACGCCGGGACAGGGTGGGATGAGCAGTTCTTC
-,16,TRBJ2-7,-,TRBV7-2,CASSLGTAPISYEQYF,TGTGCCAGCAGCTTAGGGACAGCTCCTATCTCCTACGAGCAGTACTTC
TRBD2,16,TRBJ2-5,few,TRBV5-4,CASSLGPPGGGETQYF,TGTGCCAGCAGCTTGGGGCCCCCGGGAGGTGGTGAGACCCAGTACTTC
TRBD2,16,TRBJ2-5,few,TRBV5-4,CASSQDWLAGIETQYF,TGTGCCAGCAGCCAAGATTGGCTAGCGGGAATCGAGACCCAGTACTTC
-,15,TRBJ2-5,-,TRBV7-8,CASSRRLGDQETQYF,TGTGCCAGCAGCCGACGACTAGGGGATCAAGAGACCCAGTACTTC
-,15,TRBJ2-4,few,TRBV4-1,CASSQDLQLANIQYF,TGCGCCAGCAGCCAAGATTTGCAGCTTGCAAACATTCAGTACTTC
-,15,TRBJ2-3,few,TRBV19,CASSNRAGGTDTQYF,TGTGCCAGTAGTAATCGGGCCGGGGGAACAGATACGCAGTATTTT
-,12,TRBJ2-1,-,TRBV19,CASRRGYNEQFF,TGTGCCAGTAGGCGAGGGTACAATGAGCAGTTCTTC
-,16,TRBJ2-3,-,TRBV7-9,CASSPNPQQTPIPQYF,TGTGCCAGCAGCCCCAACCCACAGCAGACACCTATACCGCAGTATTTT
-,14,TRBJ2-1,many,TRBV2,CASSGDRTDNEQFF,TGTGCCAGCAGTGGTGACAGGACAGACAATGAGCAGTTCTTC
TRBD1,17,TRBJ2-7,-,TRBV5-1,CASSDQVLGQGLYEQYF,TGCGCCAGCAGCGATCAGGTTTTGGGACAGGGGCTCTACGAGCAGTACTTC
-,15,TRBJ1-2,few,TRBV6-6,CASSSVQDRVYGYTF,TGTGCCAGCAGTTCGGTGCAGGACAGAGTCTATGGCTACACCTTC
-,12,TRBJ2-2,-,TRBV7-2,CASSANTGELFF,TGTGCCAGCTCTGCGAACACCGGGGAGCTGTTTTTT
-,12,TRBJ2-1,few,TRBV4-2,CASSQVEVEQFF,TGTGCCAGCAGCCAAGTTGAAGTTGAGCAGTTCTTC
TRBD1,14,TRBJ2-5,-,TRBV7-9,CASSTTGVRETQYF,TGTGCCAGCAGCACCACAGGGGTTCGAGAGACCCAGTACTTC
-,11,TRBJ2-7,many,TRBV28,CASSIGYEQYF,TGTGCCAGCAGTATAGGGTACGAGCAGTACTTC
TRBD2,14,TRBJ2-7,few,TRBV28,CASRQKRDTYEQYF,TGTGCCAGCAGGCAAAAGCGGGATACCTACGAGCAGTACTTC
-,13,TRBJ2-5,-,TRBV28,CASSSTPRETQYF,TGTGCCAGCAGTTCTACCCCGCGAGAGACCCAGTACTTC
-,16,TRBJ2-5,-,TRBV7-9,CASSQGWGSASETQYF,TGCGCCAGCAGCCAAGGATGGGGTTCGGCGTCCGAGACCCAGTACTTC
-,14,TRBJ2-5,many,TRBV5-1,CASDTGVRRETQYF,TGCGCTTCGGATACAGGAGTGAGGAGAGAGACCCAGTACTTC
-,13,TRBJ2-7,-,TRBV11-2,CASSQSFGYEQYF,TGTGCCAGCAGCCAGAGCTTTGGCTACGAGCAGTACTTC
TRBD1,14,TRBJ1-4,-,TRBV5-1,CASSQGTANEKLFF,TGCGCCAGCAGCCAAGGGACAGCGAATGAAAAACTGTTTTTT
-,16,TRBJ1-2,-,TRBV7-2,CASSQIGTGSNRGYTF,TGTGCCAGCAGCCAAATTGGGACTGGGTCGAATCGCGGCTACACCTTC
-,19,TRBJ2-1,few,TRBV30,CAWSYERTEVIPSYNEQFF,TGTGCCTGGAGTTATGAACGAACAGAGGTGATACCGTCCTACAATGAGCAGTTCTTC
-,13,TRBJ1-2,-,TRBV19,CASTKMDGYGYTF,TGTGCCAGTACCAAGATGGATGGCTATGGCTACACCTTC
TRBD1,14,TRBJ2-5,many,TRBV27,CASRRMTGGKTQYF,TGTGCCAGCAGACGGATGACAGGGGGGAAGACCCAGTACTTC
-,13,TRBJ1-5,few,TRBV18,CASSPDYNQPQHF,TGTGCCAGCTCCCCTGATTACAATCAGCCCCAGCATTTT
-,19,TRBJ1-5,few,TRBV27,CASSLSRGPQAEYNQPQHF,TGTGCCAGCAGTTTATCGCGTGGACCGCAGGCGGAATACAATCAGCCCCAGCATTTT
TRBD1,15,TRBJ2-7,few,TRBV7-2,CASSLGQLSSYEQYF,TGTGCCAGCAGCTTGGGACAGCTGAGCTCCTACGAGCAGTACTTC
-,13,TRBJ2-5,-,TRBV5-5,CASSGGLGETQYF,TGTGCCAGCAGCGGAGGGTTGGGAGAGACCCAGTACTTC
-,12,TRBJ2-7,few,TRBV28,CASSSTTYEQYF,TGTGCCAGCAGTTCCACAACATACGAGCAGTACTTC